This T cell receptor (beta chain) appears in the sequencing data of a study of blood T cell repertoires in COVID-19 (dated by TCRdb to between 2020 and 2021). About the study as a whole: The collaborator samples originated in the United States, Italy and Spain and spanned the acute and convalescent phases of COVID-19. The material from the prospective study consisted of cDNA or gDNA derived from T cells, B-cell-depleted T cells, or PBMCs. Subjects who had been exposed to COVID-19, were actively infected with it, or had recovered from it provided the deeply sampled blood TCRbeta repertoires that made up the dataset. The repertoires were made available in a free public database intended to serve as a resource for research on the immune response to SARS-CoV-2. The samples were drawn from the first 160 participants of the ongoing ImmuneRACE study and from about 1,200 subjects provided by 6 global collaborators. A de-identified subject ID, COVID-19 status, age in years and sex were almost always included in the sample metadata. Where available, HLA class I and class II types were obtained from metadata supplied by the sample provider rather than from assay-based typing. General study outcomes and caveats: The amount of clinical and demographic metadata varied by source and participant and was provided uncurated.

Whole blood was collected in K2EDTA tubes by collaborating institutions according to the institutions' own protocols. For TCRbeta analysis, collaborators shipped samples as frozen whole blood, isolated PBMCs, or DNA extracted from either of those sample types. Notes on this clone: The antigen it recognizes is unknown. Per-base quality was not reported, and no clone a single base away is much larger than it.

TCRbeta CDR3 regions were amplified from genomic DNA by means of the immunoSEQ Assay, a bias-controlled multiplex PCR. The source study handled its data this way. The number of nucleated cells in each sample was estimated by amplification of reference gene primers within the assay. To quantify the absolute abundance of each unique TCRbeta CDR3 rearrangement, sequence reads were collapsed and filtered. For each sample, productive Simpson clonality was calculated as the square root of Simpson's diversity index over productive rearrangements. Sourced from immuneACCESS, this table was stored by TCRdb with only in-frame sequences that have V and J called. A share of the clones is absent; for the studies checked, an unresolved V gene accounts for under half, and the remainder has no known explanation. D and trimming were read from the DNA, whereas the V and J calls and clone size are those reported in that table. The sample includes fewer than 300,000 clones, with about 85% observed a single time. Roughly 15% of the sample is in the top ten clones.

Including the terminal cysteine and phenylalanine, the CDR3 comprises 14 residues. Just the 42-base CDR3 DNA is kept, in frame starting at base 1. V gives up 6 bases and J gives up 3 bases, and the segment between their germline ends measures 15 bases. For CDR1 and CDR2, the germline V gene lists MDHEN and SYDVKM. The sample consisted of peripheral blood. The rearrangement combines TRBV28 with TRBJ2-7, with TRBD2 tentatively as D gene (6 bases match). This TCR was recovered from a human donor in a cohort sampled during active COVID-19. The CDR3 is CASSLPGLYYEQYF. The sequenced DNA is TGTGCCAGCAGCTTACCGGGACTCTACTACGAGCAGTACTTC.